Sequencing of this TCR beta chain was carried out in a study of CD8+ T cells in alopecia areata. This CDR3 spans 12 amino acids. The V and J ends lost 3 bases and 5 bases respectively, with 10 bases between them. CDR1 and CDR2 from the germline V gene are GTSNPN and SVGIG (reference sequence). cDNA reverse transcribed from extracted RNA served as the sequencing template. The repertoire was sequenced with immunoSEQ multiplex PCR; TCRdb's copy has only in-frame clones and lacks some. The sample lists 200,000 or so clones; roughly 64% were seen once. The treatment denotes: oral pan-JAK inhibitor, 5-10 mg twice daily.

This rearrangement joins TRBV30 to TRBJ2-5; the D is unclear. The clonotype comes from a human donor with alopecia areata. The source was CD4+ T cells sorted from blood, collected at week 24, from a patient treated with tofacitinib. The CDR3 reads CAWSPSSETQYF. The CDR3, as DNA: TGTGCCTGGAGCCCTTCCTCGGAGACCCAGTACTTC.